Detailed here is one TCR beta chain. The sample originates from a study of blood T cell repertoires in COVID-19. For the study at large: Sample material is recorded as cDNA or gDNA derived from T cells, B-cell-depleted T cells, or PBMCs.

The germline V gene encodes CDR1 GTSNPN and CDR2 SVGIG (reference sequence). This CDR3 contains 12 residues. The V and J ends lost 4 bases and 3 bases respectively, with 4 bases between them. Per the original data handling: How many nucleated cells were present was estimated from reference gene primer amplification. TCRdb's copy holds only in-frame clones and misses some; the assay was immunoSEQ multiplex PCR. Clone size and V and J calls were adopted from that table, with D and trimming inferred from the DNA. The data hold hundreds of thousands of clones, with 85% to 90% observed a single time. This clonotype originated in a woman aged 45-65 years with acute or convalescent COVID-19. Sequenced sample: peripheral blood. The chain uses TRBV30 and TRBJ2-6, with D hard to call. The CDR3 DNA is TGTGCCTGGACCGTTGGGGCCAACGTCCTGACTTTC. Encoded protein: CAWTVGANVLTF.